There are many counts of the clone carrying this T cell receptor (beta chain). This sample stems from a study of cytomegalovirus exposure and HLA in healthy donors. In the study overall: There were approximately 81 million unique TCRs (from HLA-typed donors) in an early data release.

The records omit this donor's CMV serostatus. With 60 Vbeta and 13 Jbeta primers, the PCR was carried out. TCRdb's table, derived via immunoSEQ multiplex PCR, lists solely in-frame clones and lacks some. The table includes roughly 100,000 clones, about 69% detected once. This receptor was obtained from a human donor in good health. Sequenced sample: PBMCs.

The CDR3 protein is CASRRMNTEAFF. The CDR3 bases are TGCGCCAGCAGGAGGATGAACACTGAAGCTTTCTTT. This sequence joins TRBV5-1 and TRBJ1-1; no reliable D call. Trimming took 5 bases from V and 0 from J, leaving 5 bases between them. Germline CDR1 reads SGHRS; CDR2 reads YFSETQ. The length of the CDR3 is 12 residues.